The present T cell receptor beta chain was sequenced within a study of T cell responses to AZD1222 COVID-19 vaccine. The study, taken as a whole, reports: In a largely white British group with more females than males, clonal diversity was possibly underestimated. Samples come after the peak T cell response, not at day 14.

The repertoire was sequenced with immunoSEQ multiplex PCR; TCRdb's copy has only in-frame clones and lacks some. Here the sample spans about 86,000 clones, approximately 91% being singletons. Both about-4-week and about-12-week second-dose recipients were combined. Concerning this clone itself: What it binds is unknown.

Germline V CDR1 and CDR2: LNHNV, YYDKDF (reference sequence). The ends were cut back, 0 bases at V and 0 bases at J, with 9 bases in the middle. CDR3 length: 16 residues. This sample comprised peripheral blood, obtained 28 days after the second AZD1222 dose. The rearrangement uses TRBV15 and TRBJ1-3; D is unresolved. The source of this sequence is an adult who received the AZD1222 COVID-19 vaccine. CDR3 loop: CATSREGFHSGNTIYF. In DNA form, the CDR3 reads TGTGCCACCAGCAGAGAAGGCTTTCACTCTGGAAACACCATATATTTT.